These 8 T cell receptor beta chains were sequenced from one sample in a study of T-cell memory formation after mild COVID-19. TCRdb recomputed calls from the 5' RACE reads with MiXCR, one row per CDR3 protein. The data contain around 440,000 distinct CDR3 sequences, around a sixth of them singletons. Input material: PBMCs or a T cell subset sorted from them (not recorded which). The receptor set was obtained from an adult woman who had mild COVID-19 (a few samples of this study predate the infection). Cell type and time point are not known.

This clonotype was seen at least ten times. The genes are TRBV7-2 and TRBJ1-1; possible D gene TRBD1, 5 bases. The ends were cut back, 2 bases at V and 3 bases at J, with 22 bases in the middle. The CDR3 spans 18 residues. Per the germline V gene, CDR1 is SGHTA and CDR2 is FQGNSA. The CDR3 here is CASSLRIWGNSADTEAFF. DNA of the CDR3: TGTGCCAGCAGCTTACGGATTTGGGGGAATTCGGCTGACACTGAAGCTTTCTTT.

The gene calls are TRBV29-1 and TRBJ1-5; D gene uncertain. Trimming shortened V by 7 bases and J by 7 bases, and 11 bases separated the two germline ends. This CDR3 is built from 11 residues. CDR1 is SQVTM, CDR2 ANQGSEA, per germline. This CDR3 reads CSGAHKQPQHF. DNA for the CDR3: TGCAGCGGGGCTCATAAGCAGCCCCAGCATTTT.

The chain is built from TRBV3-1 and TRBJ1-1, with TRBD1 as a possible D gene (6 bases). CDR1 and CDR2 from the germline V gene are LGHDT and YNNKEL (reference sequence). V lost 0 bases and J lost 2, with 13 bases in between. This CDR3 contains 16 residues. The CDR3 loop is CASSQEPGARNTEAFF. The CDR3 nucleotides are TGTGCCAGCAGCCAAGAGCCAGGGGCGCGCAACACTGAAGCTTTCTTT.

This clonotype was seen more than once but under ten times. V and J are TRBV7-9 and TRBJ2-1; TRBD2 is a possible D gene (5 bases). Germline V gene lookup returns CDR1 SEHNR and CDR2 FQNEAQ (reference sequence). The CDR3 totals 16 residues. V lost 1 base, J lost 0 bases, and 10 bases lay in between. CDR3 in DNA: TGTGCCAGCAGCTTAGTCCGTGGGAGCTCCTACAATGAGCAGTTCTTC. It translates to CASSLVRGSSYNEQFF.

The V call is TRBV3-1, the J call TRBJ1-1, with D uncertain. Germline V CDR1 and CDR2: LGHDT, YNNKEL (reference sequence). The length of the CDR3 is 16 residues. Between the trimmed V and J ends, which lost 3 bases and 6 bases, there was a span of 20 bases. The CDR3 region is CASSQGSGSTGSEAFF. Here the CDR3 DNA reads TGTGCCAGCAGCCAGGGTAGCGGTTCCACCGGGTCTGAAGCTTTCTTT.

V and J are TRBV12-3 or TRBV12-4 and TRBJ1-2; maybe TRBD1 (6 bases). The CDR3 length is 12 residues. V was pared by 6 bases and J by 8 bases, with 13 bases between. The DNA for the CDR3 is TGTGCCAGCAGACTACAGGGTAGGGGCTACACCTTC. It specifies CASRLQGRGYTF.

This clonotype occurred once. The germline gene is not matched at one end of the junction; a read error may be the cause. The V and J genes are TRBV7-9 and TRBJ2-7; 9 positions agree with TRBD1. The germline gives CDR1 SEHNR, CDR2 FQNEAQ (reference sequence). The CDR3 contains 15 residues. The CDR3 DNA follows: TGTGCAAGCATCTATCGAGGGGACAGGGACTACGAGCAGTACTTC. As protein: CASIYRGDRDYEQYF.

The chain is built from TRBV12-3 or TRBV12-4 and TRBJ2-5; D remains unclear. Deletions cut 3 bases from V and 7 bases from J, with 9 bases between. The CDR3 has 12 residues. The CDR3 here is CASSFGDGTQYF. CDR3 bases: TGTGCCAGCAGTTTTGGGGATGGGACCCAGTACTTC.